These 8 T cell receptor beta chains came from one sample sequenced in a study of blood T cell repertoires in COVID-19. The method was immunoSEQ multiplex PCR; TCRdb's version includes in-frame clones alone and lacks a portion of them. The sample consists of 200,000 to 250,000 clones, approximately 80% of them appearing once. Sequenced sample: PBMCs or T cells enriched from blood (not recorded which). These receptors were taken from a woman in her thirties or forties with acute COVID-19.

The chain couples TRBV30 to TRBJ2-1; 8 bases are shared with TRBD2. Trimming removed 3 bases from V and 6 bases from J; junction bases left unmatched: 4. Germline V gene data show CDR1 as GTSNPN and CDR2 as SVGIG (reference sequence). The CDR3 runs to 13 residues. The CDR3 spells CAWSPGLGNEQFF. The CDR3 region has the DNA TGTGCCTGGAGCCCGGGACTAGGCAATGAGCAGTTCTTC.

This clone was found once. The chain couples TRBV18 to TRBJ1-5, with 9 bases aligning to TRBD1. The CDR3 extends over 15 amino acids. Germline CDR1 reads KGHSH; CDR2 reads LQKENI. V dropped 5 bases and J dropped 5; count of bases not matched to a gene: 7. The CDR3 reads CASSADRGGDQPQHF. CDR3 sequence (DNA): TGTGCCAGCTCAGCGGACAGGGGTGGCGATCAGCCCCAGCATTTT.

This clone appeared once. The V call is TRBV10-3, the J call TRBJ2-1; TRBD2 aligns across 11 bases. Per the germline V gene, CDR1 is ENHRY and CDR2 is SYGVKD. The CDR3 has 17 residues. V dropped 0 bases and J dropped 5; count of bases not matched to a gene: 6. The CDR3 DNA reads as TGTGCCATCAGTGAGTCGACGGGGGGACTAGCGGACAATGAGCAGTTCTTC. Protein sequence: CAISESTGGLADNEQFF.

The sample holds one count of this clone. The chain carries TRBV27 and TRBJ1-4; D possibly corresponds to TRBD1 (6 bases). Germline V lookup: CDR1 MNHEY, CDR2 SMNVEV (reference sequence). The V and J ends lost 3 bases and 0 bases respectively, with 11 bases between them. The CDR3 sequence is 16 residues long. The CDR3 bases are TGTGCCAGCAGTTTTCGGCAGGGGCCAACTAATGAAAAACTGTTTTTT. This translates into CASSFRQGPTNEKLFF.

The CDR3 spells CASSQWTGNVGAGTDTQYF. CDR3 nucleotide sequence: TGTGCCAGCAGCCAATGGACAGGGAACGTCGGAGCGGGCACAGATACGCAGTATTTT. The rearrangement uses TRBV4-2 and TRBJ2-3; 8 nucleotides line up with TRBD1. J was trimmed by 1 base and V by 2 bases; bases with no gene match: 14. CDR1 is LGHNA and CDR2 is YNFKEQ in the germline V gene. This CDR3 has 19 amino acids.

The chain employs TRBV4-3 and TRBJ2-1; 12 nucleotides line up with TRBD2. With 4 bases clipped from V and 7 bases from J, the junction kept 8 bases outside the gene matches. Germline V CDR1 and CDR2: LGHNA, YSLEER. This CDR3 contains 16 residues. The CDR3 spells CASSLRLAGVGNEQFF. In DNA form, the CDR3 reads TGCGCCAGCAGCCTAAGACTAGCGGGAGTTGGGAATGAGCAGTTCTTC.

The chain has TRBV7-9 and TRBJ1-6; 8 bases match TRBD1. V trimming: 9 bases; J trimming: 14 bases; junction bases outside the gene matches: 12. Germline loops: CDR1 SEHNR, CDR2 FQNEAQ (reference sequence). This CDR3 has 13 amino acids. CDR3 DNA: TGTGCCAGTAAGGACAGGGACTGGTCGGCCCTCCACTTT. The encoded protein is CASKDRDWSALHF.

The chain employs TRBV28 and TRBJ2-2, with D possibly TRBD2 on 6 matching bases. V lost 2 bases to trimming and J lost 5 bases, with 9 bases between them. CDR1 is MDHEN and CDR2 is SYDVKM in the germline V gene. This CDR3 has 14 residues. The CDR3 DNA follows: TGTGCCAGCAGTTTACTAGGGACTACCGGGGAGCTGTTTTTT. Its protein product is CASSLLGTTGELFF.